This T cell receptor (beta chain) emerged from a study of T-cell memory formation after mild COVID-19. As for the study in general: TCR clustering was largely donor specific.

About this clonotype: As yet, its antigen is unknown.

Study-level points and caveats: Pre-infection memory already had some responding clones, implying cross-reactive memory joined. Shrinking CD4+ clones were chiefly CM and EM; CD8+ ones were chiefly EMRA. Proof of SARS-CoV-2 specificity was absent for the second-wave clones that crested on day 37.

TCRdb ran MiXCR on the 5' RACE reads and lists one entry per CDR3 protein. The table shows around 50,000 distinct CDR3 sequences, with around a quarter occurring only once. The germline V and J ends were trimmed by 1 base and 4 bases, with 11 bases remaining between them. Germline CDR1 MGHRA, CDR2 YSYEKL. This CDR3 is 15 amino acids long. Sequenced sample: PBMCs or a T cell subset sorted from them (not recorded which). The chain carries TRBV4-1 and TRBJ1-3; D possibly corresponds to TRBD1 (6 bases). The source of this sequence is a man between 18 and 29 years old who had mild COVID-19 (a few samples of this study predate the infection). Cell type and time point are not known. The CDR3 sequence is CASSQVQGPGNTIYF. CDR3 nucleotide sequence: TGCGCCAGCAGCCAAGTCCAGGGGCCGGGAAACACCATATATTTT.